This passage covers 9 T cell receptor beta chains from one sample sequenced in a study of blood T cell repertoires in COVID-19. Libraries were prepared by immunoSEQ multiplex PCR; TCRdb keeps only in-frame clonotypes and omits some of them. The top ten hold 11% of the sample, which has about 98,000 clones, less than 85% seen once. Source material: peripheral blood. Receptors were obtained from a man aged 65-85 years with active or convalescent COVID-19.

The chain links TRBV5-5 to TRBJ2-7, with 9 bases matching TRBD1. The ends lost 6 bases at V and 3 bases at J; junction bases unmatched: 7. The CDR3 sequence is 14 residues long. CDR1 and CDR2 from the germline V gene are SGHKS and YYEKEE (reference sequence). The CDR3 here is CASNSQGANYEQYF. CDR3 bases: TGTGCCAGCAACTCACAGGGGGCCAACTACGAGCAGTACTTC. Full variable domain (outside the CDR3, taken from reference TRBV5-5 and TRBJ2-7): DAGVTQSPTHLIKTRGQQVTLRCSPISGHKSVSWYQQVLGQGPQFIFQYYEKEERGRGNFPDRFSARQFPNYSSELNVNALLLGDSALYLCASNSQGANYEQYFGPGTRLTVT.

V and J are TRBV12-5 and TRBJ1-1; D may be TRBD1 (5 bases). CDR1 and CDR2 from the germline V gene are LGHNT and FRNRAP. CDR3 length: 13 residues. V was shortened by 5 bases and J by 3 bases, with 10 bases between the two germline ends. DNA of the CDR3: TGTGCTAGTGGTCCTTGGGGGGACACTGAAGCTTTCTTT. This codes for CASGPWGDTEAFF.

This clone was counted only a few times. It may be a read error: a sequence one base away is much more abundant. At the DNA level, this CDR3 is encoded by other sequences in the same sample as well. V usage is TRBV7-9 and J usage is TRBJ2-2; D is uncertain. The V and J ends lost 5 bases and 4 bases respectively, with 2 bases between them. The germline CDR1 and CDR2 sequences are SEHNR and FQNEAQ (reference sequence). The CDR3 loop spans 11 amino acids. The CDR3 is CASSRTGELFF. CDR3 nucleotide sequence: TGTGCCAGCAGCCGCACCGGGGAGCTGTTTTTT.

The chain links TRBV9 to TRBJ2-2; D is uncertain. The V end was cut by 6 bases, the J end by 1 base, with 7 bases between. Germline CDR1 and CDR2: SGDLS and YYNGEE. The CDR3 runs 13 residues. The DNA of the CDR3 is TGTGCCAGCAAGGAGCTGAACACCGGGGAGCTGTTTTTT. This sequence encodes CASKELNTGELFF.

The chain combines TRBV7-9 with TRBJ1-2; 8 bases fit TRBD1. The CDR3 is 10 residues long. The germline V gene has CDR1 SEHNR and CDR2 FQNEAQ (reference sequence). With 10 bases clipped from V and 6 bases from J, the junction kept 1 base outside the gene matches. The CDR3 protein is CATTGDGYTF. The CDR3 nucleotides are TGTGCCACGACAGGGGATGGCTACACCTTC.

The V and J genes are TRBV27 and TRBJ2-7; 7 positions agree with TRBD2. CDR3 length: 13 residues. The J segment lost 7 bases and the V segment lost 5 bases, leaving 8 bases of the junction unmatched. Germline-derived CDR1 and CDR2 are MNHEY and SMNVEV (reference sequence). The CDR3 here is CASSGGVTREQYF. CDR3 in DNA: TGTGCCAGCAGTGGGGGGGTGACGAGGGAGCAGTACTTC.

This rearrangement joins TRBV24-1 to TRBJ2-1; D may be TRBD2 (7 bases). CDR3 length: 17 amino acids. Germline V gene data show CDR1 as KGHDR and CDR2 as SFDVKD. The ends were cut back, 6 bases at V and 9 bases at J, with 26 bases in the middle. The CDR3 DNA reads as TGTGCCACCAGTAGCAGCTTACAGGGAGGGTCCGGCGGTGAGCAGTTCTTC. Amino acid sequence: CATSSSLQGGSGGEQFF.

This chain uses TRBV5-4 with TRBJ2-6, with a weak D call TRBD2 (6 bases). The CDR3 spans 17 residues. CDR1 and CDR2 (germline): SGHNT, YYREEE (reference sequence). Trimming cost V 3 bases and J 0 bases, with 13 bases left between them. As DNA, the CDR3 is TGTGCCAGCAGCTCCGGGACTCCCAACTCTGGGGCCAACGTCCTGACTTTC. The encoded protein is CASSSGTPNSGANVLTF.

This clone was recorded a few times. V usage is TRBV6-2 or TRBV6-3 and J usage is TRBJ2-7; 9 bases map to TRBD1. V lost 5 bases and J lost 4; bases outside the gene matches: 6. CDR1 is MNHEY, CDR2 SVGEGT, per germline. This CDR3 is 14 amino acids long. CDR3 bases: TGTGCCAGCAGTCCCGGGACAGGGTGGTACGAGCAGTACTTC. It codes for CASSPGTGWYEQYF.